The 8 T cell receptor beta chains given below trace back to one sample, sequenced in a study of blood T cell repertoires in COVID-19. Profiled with immunoSEQ multiplex PCR; TCRdb holds only in-frame clones, not every one. The sample lists 100,000 to 120,000 clones; more than 65% were seen once. The specimen was peripheral blood. The receptor source for this set is a woman aged 80 or over with acute or convalescent COVID-19.

On this clone: This specimen includes other DNA sequences encoding the same CDR3. J is TRBJ1-2 and V is TRBV30; TRBD1 aligns across 7 bases. Germline CDR1 and CDR2: GTSNPN and SVGIG (reference sequence). The CDR3 is 13 residues long. V was pared by 0 bases and J by 6 bases, with 4 bases of the junction left unmatched. The CDR3 spells CAWSVQGKDGYTF. The DNA of the CDR3 is TGTGCCTGGAGTGTACAGGGGAAGGATGGCTACACCTTC.

This rearrangement joins TRBV5-1 to TRBJ2-1, with D unclear. The ends were cut back, 0 bases at V and 4 bases at J, with 5 bases in the middle. CDR3 size: 13 residues. Looked up from germline, CDR1 is SGHRS and CDR2 is YFSETQ. The CDR3 protein is CASSLAKYNEQFF. CDR3 in DNA: TGCGCCAGCAGCTTGGCCAAATACAATGAGCAGTTCTTC.

The chain joins TRBV30 to TRBJ2-3; the match to TRBD2 covers 9 bases. The V and J ends lost 0 bases and 4 bases, in that order; junction bases with no gene match: 2. This CDR3 spans 14 amino acids. The germline gives CDR1 GTSNPN, CDR2 SVGIG (reference sequence). For the CDR3, the DNA is TGTGCCTGGAGTGTAGGCGGGGGGGCAGATACGCAGTATTTT. This encodes CAWSVGGGADTQYF. The full variable domain, with the rest looked up from reference TRBV30 and TRBJ2-3, is SQTIHQWPATLVQPVGSPLSLECTVEGTSNPNLYWYRQAAGRGLQLLFYSVGIGQISSEVPQNLSASRPQDRQFILSSKKLLLSDSGFYLCAWSVGGGADTQYFGPGTRLTVL.

This chain joins TRBV4-1 and TRBJ2-7; tentatively, D is TRBD1 (5 bases). Germline CDR1 and CDR2: MGHRA and YSYEKL. Trimming took off 4 bases at V and 0 bases at J, with 13 bases between the two ends. This CDR3 is 15 amino acids long. The CDR3: CASSRITGSSYEQYF. The CDR3 DNA is TGCGCCAGCAGCCGCATTACAGGAAGCTCCTACGAGCAGTACTTC.

The chain is built from TRBV5-4 and TRBJ1-2; D may be TRBD1 (6 bases). CDR1 is SGHNT, CDR2 YYREEE, per germline (reference sequence). The CDR3 consists of 17 residues. Deletions cut 1 base from V and 7 bases from J, with 23 bases between. DNA for the CDR3: TGTGCCAGCAGCTTGCCTGGACAGTCGCGAGGACGGATTGGCTACACCTTC. Translated, it gives CASSLPGQSRGRIGYTF.

The J gene is TRBJ1-2, the V gene TRBV6-5; tentative D call: TRBD1 (5 bases). Trimming cost V 7 bases and J 5 bases, with 17 bases left between them. The CDR3 contains 14 residues. The germline V gene encodes CDR1 MNHEY and CDR2 SVGAGI. CDR3 in DNA: TGTGCCAGCAATTCCCGGGGGAGGGGTTATGGCTACACCTTC. Protein product: CASNSRGRGYGYTF.

The chain couples TRBV7-2 to TRBJ2-7; 9 nucleotides agree with TRBD2. This CDR3 spans 15 amino acids. Germline loops: CDR1 SGHTA, CDR2 FQGNSA. The trim removed 4 bases at V and 4 bases at J, leaving 8 bases unmatched. The CDR3 sequence: CASSSNSGSGYEQYF. The CDR3 nucleotides read TGTGCCAGCAGCTCCAATAGCGGGAGCGGGTACGAGCAGTACTTC.

This rearrangement joins TRBV12-3 or TRBV12-4 to TRBJ1-1; no definite D call. Trimming stripped 4 bases from V and 3 bases from J, with 9 bases between. CDR3 length: 13 amino acids. CDR3 in amino acids: CASSWSRDTEAFF. DNA for the CDR3: TGTGCCAGCAGTTGGTCTCGGGACACTGAAGCTTTCTTT.